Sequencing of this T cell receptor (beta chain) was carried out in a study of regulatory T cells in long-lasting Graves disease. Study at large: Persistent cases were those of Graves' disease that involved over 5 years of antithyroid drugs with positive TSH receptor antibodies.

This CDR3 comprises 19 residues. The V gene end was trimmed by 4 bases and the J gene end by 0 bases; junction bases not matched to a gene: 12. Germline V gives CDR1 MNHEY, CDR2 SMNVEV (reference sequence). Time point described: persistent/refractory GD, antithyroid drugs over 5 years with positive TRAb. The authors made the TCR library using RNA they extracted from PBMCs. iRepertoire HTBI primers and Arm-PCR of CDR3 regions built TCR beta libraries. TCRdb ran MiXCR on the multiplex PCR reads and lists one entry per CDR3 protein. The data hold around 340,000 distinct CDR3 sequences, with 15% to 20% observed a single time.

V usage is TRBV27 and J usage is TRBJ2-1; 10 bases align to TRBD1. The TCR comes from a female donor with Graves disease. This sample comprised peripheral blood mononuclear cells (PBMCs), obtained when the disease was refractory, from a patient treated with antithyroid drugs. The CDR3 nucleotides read TGTGCCAGCAGTTCTCCGGGACAGGGGATGACTAGCTCCTACAATGAGCAGTTCTTC. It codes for CASSSPGQGMTSSYNEQFF.